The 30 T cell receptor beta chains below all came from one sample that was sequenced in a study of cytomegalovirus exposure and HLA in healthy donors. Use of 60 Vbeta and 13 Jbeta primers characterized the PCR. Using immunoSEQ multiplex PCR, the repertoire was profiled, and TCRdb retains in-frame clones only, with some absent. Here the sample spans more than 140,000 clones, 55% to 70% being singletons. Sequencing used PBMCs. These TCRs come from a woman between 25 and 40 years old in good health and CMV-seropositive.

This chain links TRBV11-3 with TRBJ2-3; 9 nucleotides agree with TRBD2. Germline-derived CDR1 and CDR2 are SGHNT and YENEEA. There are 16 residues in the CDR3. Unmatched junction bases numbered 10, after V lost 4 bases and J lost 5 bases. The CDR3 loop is CASSSQISGSGDTQYF. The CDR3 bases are TGTGCCAGCAGCTCCCAGATTAGCGGGAGCGGAGATACGCAGTATTTT.

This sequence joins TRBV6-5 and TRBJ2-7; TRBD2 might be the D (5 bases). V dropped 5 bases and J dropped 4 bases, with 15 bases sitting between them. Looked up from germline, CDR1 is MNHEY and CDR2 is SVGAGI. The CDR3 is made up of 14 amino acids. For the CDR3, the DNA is TGTGCCAGCAGTACACCCGGACTGACTTACGAGCAGTACTTC. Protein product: CASSTPGLTYEQYF.

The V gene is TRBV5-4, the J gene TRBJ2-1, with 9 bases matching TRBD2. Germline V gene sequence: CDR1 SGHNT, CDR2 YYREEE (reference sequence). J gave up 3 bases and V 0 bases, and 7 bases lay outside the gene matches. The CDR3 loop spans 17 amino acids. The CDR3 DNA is TGTGCCAGCAGCTTGGCAGGTCTAGCGGGACACTACAATGAGCAGTTCTTC. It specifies CASSLAGLAGHYNEQFF. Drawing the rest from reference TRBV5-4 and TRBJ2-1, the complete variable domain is ETGVTQSPTHLIKTRGQQVTLRCSSQSGHNTVSWYQQALGQGPQFIFQYYREEENGRGNFPPRFSGLQFPNYSSELNVNALELDDSALYLCASSLAGLAGHYNEQFFGPGTRLTVL.

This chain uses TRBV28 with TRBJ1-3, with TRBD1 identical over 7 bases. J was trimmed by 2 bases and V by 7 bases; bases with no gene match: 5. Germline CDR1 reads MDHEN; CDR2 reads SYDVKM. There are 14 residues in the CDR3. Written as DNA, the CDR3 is TGTGCCAGCACAACAGGGGCGGCTGGAAACACCATATATTTT. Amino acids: CASTTGAAGNTIYF.

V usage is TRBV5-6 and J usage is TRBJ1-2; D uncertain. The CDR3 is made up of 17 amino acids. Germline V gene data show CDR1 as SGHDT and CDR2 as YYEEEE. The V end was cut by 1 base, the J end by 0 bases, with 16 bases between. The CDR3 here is CASSLFEGAASNYGYTF. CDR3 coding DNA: TGTGCCAGCAGCTTGTTTGAGGGTGCGGCGTCTAACTATGGCTACACCTTC.

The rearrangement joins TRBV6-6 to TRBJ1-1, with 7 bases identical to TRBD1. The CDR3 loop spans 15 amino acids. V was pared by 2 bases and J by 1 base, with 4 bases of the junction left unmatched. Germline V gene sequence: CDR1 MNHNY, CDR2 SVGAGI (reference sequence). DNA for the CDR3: TGTGCCAGCAGTTACGCCGGGACAGCGAACACTGAAGCTTTCTTT. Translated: CASSYAGTANTEAFF.

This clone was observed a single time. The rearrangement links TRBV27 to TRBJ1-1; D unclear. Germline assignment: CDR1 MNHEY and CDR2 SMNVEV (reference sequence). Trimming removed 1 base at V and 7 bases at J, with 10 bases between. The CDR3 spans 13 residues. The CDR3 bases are TGTGCCAGCAGTTTATACGGGAATAGTGAAGCTTTCTTT. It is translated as CASSLYGNSEAFF.

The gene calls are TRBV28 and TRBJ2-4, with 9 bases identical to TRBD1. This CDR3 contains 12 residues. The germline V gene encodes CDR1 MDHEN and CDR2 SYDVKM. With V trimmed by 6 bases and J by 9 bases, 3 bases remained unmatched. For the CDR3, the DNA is TGTGCCAGCAGGACAGGGGGAGGCATTCAGTACTTC. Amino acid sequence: CASRTGGGIQYF.

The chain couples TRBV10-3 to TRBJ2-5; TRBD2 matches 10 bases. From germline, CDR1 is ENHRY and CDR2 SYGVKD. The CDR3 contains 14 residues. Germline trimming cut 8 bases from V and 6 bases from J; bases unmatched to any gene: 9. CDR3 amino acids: CAISTAGGPKTQYF. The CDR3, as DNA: TGTGCCATCTCTACAGCGGGGGGGCCGAAGACCCAGTACTTC.

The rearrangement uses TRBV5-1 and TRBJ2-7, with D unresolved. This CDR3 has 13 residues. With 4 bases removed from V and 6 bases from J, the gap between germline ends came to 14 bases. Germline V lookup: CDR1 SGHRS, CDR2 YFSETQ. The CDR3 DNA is TGCGCCAGCAGCAAAGCAGACATCACCGAGCAGTACTTC. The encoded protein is CASSKADITEQYF.

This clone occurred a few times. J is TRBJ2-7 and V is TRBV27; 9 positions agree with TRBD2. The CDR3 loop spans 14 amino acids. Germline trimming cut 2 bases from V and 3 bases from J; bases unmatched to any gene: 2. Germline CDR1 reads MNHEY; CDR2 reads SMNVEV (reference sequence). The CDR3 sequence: CASSLAGGFYEQYF. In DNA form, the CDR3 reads TGTGCCAGCAGTTTAGCGGGGGGGTTCTACGAGCAGTACTTC.

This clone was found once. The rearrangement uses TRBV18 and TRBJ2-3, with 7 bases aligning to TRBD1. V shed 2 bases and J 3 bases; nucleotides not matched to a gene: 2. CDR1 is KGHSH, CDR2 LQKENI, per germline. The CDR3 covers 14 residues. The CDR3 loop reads CASSPKTGTDTQYF. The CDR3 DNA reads TGTGCCAGCTCACCAAAGACAGGGACAGATACGCAGTATTTT.

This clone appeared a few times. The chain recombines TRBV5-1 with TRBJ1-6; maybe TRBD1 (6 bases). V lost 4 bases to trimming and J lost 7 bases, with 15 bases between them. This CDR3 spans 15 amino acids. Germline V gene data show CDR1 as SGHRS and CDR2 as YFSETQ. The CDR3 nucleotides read TGCGCCAGCAGCCTCTTCGGGGGGGCCAATTCACCCCTCCACTTT. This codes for CASSLFGGANSPLHF.

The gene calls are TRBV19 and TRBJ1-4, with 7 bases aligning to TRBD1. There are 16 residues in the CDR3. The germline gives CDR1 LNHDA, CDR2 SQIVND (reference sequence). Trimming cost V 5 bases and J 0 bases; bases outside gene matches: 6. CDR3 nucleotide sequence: TGTGCCAGTAGTTTGGGACAGCTTGCAACTAATGAAAAACTGTTTTTT. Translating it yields CASSLGQLATNEKLFF.

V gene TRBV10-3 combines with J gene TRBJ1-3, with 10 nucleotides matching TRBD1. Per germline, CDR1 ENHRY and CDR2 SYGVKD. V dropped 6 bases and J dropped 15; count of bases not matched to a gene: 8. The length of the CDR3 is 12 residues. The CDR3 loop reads CAIRNRDRGTYF. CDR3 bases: TGTGCCATCAGGAACCGGGACAGGGGCACATATTTT.

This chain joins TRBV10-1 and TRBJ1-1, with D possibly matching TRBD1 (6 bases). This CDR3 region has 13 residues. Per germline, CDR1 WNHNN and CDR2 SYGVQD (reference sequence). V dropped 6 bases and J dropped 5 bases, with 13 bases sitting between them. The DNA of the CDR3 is TGCGCCAGCAGCCCAGGGGTGCGGACTGAAGCTTTCTTT. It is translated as CASSPGVRTEAFF.

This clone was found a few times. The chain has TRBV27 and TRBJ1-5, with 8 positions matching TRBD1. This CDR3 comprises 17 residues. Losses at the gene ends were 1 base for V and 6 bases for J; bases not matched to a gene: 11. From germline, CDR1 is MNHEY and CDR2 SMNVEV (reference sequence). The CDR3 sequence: CASSLFFRQGAGQPQHF. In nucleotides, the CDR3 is TGTGCCAGCAGTTTATTCTTTCGGCAGGGGGCGGGTCAGCCCCAGCATTTT.

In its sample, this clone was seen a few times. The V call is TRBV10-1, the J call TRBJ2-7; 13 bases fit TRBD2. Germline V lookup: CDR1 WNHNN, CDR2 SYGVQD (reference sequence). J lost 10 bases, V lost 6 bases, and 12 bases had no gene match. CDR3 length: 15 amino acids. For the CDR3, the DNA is TGCGCCAGCAGCGGGACCCGACTAGCGGGGGGTTTCCAGTACTTC. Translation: CASSGTRLAGGFQYF.

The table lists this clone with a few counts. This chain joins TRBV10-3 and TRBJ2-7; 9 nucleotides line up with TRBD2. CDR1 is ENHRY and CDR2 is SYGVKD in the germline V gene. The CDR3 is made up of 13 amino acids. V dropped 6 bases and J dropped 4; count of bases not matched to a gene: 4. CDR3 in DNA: TGTGCCATCAGGACTAGCGGAGAGTACGAGCAGTACTTC. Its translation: CAIRTSGEYEQYF.

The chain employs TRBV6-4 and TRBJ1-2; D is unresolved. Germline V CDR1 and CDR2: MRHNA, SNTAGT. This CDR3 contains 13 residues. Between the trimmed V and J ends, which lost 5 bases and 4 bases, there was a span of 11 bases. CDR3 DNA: TGTGCCAGCAGTCTCCAGCCGGGCTATGGCTACACCTTC. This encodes CASSLQPGYGYTF.

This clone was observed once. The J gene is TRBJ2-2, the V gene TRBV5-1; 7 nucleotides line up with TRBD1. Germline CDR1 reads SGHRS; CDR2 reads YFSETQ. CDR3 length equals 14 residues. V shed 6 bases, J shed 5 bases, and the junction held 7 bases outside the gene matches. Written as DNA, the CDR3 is TGCGCCAGCACCCCGGGACAGCTGACCGGGGAGCTGTTTTTT. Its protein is CASTPGQLTGELFF.

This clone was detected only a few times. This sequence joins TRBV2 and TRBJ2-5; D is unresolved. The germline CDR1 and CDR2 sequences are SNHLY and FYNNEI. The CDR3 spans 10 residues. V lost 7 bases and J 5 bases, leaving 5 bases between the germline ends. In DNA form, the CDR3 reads TGTGCCAGCATTATGGAGACCCAGTACTTC. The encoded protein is CASIMETQYF.

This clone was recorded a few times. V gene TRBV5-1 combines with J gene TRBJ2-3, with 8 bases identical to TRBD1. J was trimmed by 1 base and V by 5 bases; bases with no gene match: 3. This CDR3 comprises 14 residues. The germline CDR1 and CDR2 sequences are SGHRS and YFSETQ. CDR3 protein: CASRQGDRTDTQYF. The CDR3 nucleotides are TGCGCCAGCAGACAGGGGGATCGCACAGATACGCAGTATTTT.

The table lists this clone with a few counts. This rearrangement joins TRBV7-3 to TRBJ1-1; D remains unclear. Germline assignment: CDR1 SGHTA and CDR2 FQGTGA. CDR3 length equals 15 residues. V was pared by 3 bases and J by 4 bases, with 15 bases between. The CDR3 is CASSLSGGVSTEAFF. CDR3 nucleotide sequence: TGTGCCAGCAGCTTGTCAGGAGGAGTGAGCACTGAAGCTTTCTTT.

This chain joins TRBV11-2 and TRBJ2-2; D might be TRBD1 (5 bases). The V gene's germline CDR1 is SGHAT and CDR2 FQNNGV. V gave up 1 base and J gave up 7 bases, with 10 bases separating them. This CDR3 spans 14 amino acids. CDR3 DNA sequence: TGTGCCAGCAGCTTAGGGCAGGGCTTCGGGGAGCTGTTTTTT. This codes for CASSLGQGFGELFF.

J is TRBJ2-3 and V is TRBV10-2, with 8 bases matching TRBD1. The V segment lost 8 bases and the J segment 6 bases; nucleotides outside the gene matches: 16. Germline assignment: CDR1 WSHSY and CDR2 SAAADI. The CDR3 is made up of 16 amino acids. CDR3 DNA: TGCGCCAGCGCCTCTCCGGGACAGGAGCTGAGGGATACGCAGTATTTT. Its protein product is CASASPGQELRDTQYF.

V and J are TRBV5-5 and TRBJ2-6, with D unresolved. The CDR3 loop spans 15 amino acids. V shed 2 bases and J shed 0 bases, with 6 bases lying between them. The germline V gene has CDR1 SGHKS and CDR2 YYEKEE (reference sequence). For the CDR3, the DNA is TGTGCCAGCAGCTTATCGCGCTCTGGGGCCAACGTCCTGACTTTC. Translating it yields CASSLSRSGANVLTF.

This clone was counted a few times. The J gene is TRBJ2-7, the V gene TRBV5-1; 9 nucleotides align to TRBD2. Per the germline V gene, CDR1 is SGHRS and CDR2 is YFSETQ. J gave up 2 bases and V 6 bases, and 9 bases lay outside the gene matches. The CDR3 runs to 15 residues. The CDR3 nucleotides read TGCGCCAGCACTCCGGGGGCTAGCGGGACCTACGAGCAGTACTTC. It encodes CASTPGASGTYEQYF.

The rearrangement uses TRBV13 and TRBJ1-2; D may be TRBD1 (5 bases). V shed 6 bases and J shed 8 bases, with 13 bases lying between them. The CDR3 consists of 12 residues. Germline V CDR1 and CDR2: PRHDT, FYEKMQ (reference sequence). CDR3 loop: CASRGWGYGYTF. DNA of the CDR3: TGTGCCAGCAGAGGGTGGGGCTACGGCTACACCTTC.

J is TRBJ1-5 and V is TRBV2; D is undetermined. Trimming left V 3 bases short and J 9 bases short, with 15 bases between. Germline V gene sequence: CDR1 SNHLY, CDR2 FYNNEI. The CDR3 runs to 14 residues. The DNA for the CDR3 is TGTGCCAGCAGTGACCCGGGGAGGTCCCGGCCCCAGCATTTT. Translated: CASSDPGRSRPQHF.